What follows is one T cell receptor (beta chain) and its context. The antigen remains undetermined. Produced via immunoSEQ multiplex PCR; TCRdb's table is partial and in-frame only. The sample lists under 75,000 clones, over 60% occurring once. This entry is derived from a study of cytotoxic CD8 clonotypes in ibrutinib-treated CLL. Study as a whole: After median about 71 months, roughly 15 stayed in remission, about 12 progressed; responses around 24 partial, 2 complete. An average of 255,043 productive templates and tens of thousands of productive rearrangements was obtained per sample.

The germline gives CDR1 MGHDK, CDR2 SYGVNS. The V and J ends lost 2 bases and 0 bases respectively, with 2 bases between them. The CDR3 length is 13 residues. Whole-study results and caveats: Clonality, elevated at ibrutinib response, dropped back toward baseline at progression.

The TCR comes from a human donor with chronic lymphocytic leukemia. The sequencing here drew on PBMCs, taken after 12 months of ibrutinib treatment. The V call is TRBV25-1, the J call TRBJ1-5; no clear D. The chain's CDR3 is CASSEGSNQPQHF. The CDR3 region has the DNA TGTGCCAGCAGTGAAGGTAGCAATCAGCCCCAGCATTTT.